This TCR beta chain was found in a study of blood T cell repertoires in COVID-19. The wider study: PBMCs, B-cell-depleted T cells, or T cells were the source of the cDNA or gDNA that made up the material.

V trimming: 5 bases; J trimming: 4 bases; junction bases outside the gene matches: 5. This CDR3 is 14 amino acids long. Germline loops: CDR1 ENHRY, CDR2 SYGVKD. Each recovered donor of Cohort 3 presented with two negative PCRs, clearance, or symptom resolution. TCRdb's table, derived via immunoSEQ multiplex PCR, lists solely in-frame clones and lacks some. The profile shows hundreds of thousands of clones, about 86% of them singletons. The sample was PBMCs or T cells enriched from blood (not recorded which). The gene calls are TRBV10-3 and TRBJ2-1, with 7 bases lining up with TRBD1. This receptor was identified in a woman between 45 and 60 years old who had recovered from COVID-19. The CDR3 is CAISRGQRYNEQFF. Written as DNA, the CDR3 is TGTGCCATCAGTAGGGGACAGCGTTACAATGAGCAGTTCTTC.